Presented here are 27 T cell receptor beta chains from one specimen sequenced in a study of cytomegalovirus exposure and HLA in healthy donors. Amplification used 60 Vbeta primers and 13 Jbeta primers. Measured with immunoSEQ multiplex PCR; TCRdb has only the in-frame clones, and not every one. Among about 150,000 clones listed, just under 65% were seen once. Sequencing used PBMCs. The source is an older woman in good health and CMV-seropositive.

The CDR3 region has the DNA TGTGCCATCAGTGAGTCGAAAGGCGGCGGGGAGCTGTTTTTT. The encoded protein is CAISESKGGGELFF. The V call is TRBV10-3, the J call TRBJ2-2; no definite D call. V was clipped by 0 bases and J by 7 bases, with 9 bases between them. CDR1 ENHRY and CDR2 SYGVKD come from the germline V gene. This CDR3 is built from 14 residues.

V and J are TRBV7-8 and TRBJ2-5; maybe TRBD2 (5 bases). Trimming shortened V by 8 bases and J by 5 bases, and 15 bases separated the two germline ends. Germline values: CDR1 SGHVS, CDR2 FQNEAQ. The CDR3 is made up of 13 amino acids. The CDR3 bases are TGTGCCAGCGTGAGGGCCTTGTTGGAGACCCAGTACTTC. Its translation: CASVRALLETQYF.

The chain links TRBV7-9 to TRBJ2-1; 9 bases match TRBD1. V was clipped by 4 bases and J by 6 bases; unmatched bases: 4. The CDR3 covers 14 residues. Germline CDR1 SEHNR, CDR2 FQNEAQ (reference sequence). The CDR3 loop is CASSYGTGINEQFF. The CDR3 DNA reads as TGTGCCAGCAGCTACGGGACAGGGATCAATGAGCAGTTCTTC.

The gene calls are TRBV10-3 and TRBJ2-1; 8 bases fit TRBD2. The CDR3 is 14 amino acids. Germline assignment: CDR1 ENHRY and CDR2 SYGVKD. V lost 10 bases to trimming and J lost 0 bases; unmatched junction nucleotides: 5. CDR3 in amino acids: CATVLAASYNEQFF. The CDR3 DNA follows: TGTGCCACCGTACTAGCGGCCTCCTACAATGAGCAGTTCTTC.

This clone was counted only a few times. In DNA form, the CDR3 reads TGTGCCAGCAGTCCCGGGAAAGGGCCCGCTATCTATGGCTACACCTTC. It encodes CASSPGKGPAIYGYTF. V and J are TRBV27 and TRBJ1-2; D is ambiguous. The CDR3 is 16 amino acids. V lost 5 bases to trimming and J lost 4 bases, with 20 bases between them. Germline CDR1 and CDR2: MNHEY and SMNVEV (reference sequence).

The chain employs TRBV28 and TRBJ2-7; TRBD2 matches 12 bases. Germline V lookup: CDR1 MDHEN, CDR2 SYDVKM. V lost 5 bases and J lost 4; bases outside the gene matches: 9. The CDR3 length is 16 residues. The CDR3 DNA follows: TGTGCCAGCAGTCCGGTGACTAGCGGGAGTGGATACGAGCAGTACTTC. Its protein product is CASSPVTSGSGYEQYF.

This clone was counted only a few times. This chain connects TRBV6-5 to TRBJ2-7; 7 bases are a match to TRBD1. CDR1 MNHEY and CDR2 SVGAGI come from the germline V gene. The CDR3 consists of 15 residues. J lost 4 bases, V lost 2 bases, and 8 bases had no gene match. CDR3 sequence: CASSYGTGTAYEQYF. CDR3 DNA sequence: TGTGCCAGCAGTTACGGAACCGGGACAGCATACGAGCAGTACTTC.

The chain links TRBV27 to TRBJ2-1; TRBD2 matches at 9 bases. The CDR3 is 16 amino acids. Germline V gene sequence: CDR1 MNHEY, CDR2 SMNVEV (reference sequence). Trimming removed 7 bases from V and 0 bases from J; junction bases left unmatched: 7. CDR3 in DNA: TGTGCCAGCACTAGCGGGACTGCTAGCTCCTACAATGAGCAGTTCTTC. Protein sequence: CASTSGTASSYNEQFF.

The rearrangement joins TRBV6-1 to TRBJ2-5; D remains unclear. CDR1 and CDR2 (germline): MNHNS, SASEGT. CDR3 length equals 12 residues. Trimming cost V 4 bases and J 2 bases, with 5 bases left between them. CDR3 in amino acids: CASSATQETQYF. DNA for the CDR3: TGTGCCAGCAGTGCGACACAAGAGACCCAGTACTTC.

The chain is built from TRBV7-2 and TRBJ1-6, with TRBD1 matching 8 bases. CDR1 SGHTA and CDR2 FQGNSA come from the germline V gene. The CDR3 sequence is 16 residues long. The ends lost 3 bases at V and 18 bases at J; junction bases unmatched: 19. Here the CDR3 DNA reads TGTGCCAGCAGCTTGAGGCCGGTCTCAACAGGGGGTCAGACCCACTTT. Encoded protein: CASSLRPVSTGGQTHF. Together with reference TRBV7-2 and TRBJ1-6, the CDR3 gives the full variable domain: GAGVSQSPSNKVTEKGKDVELRCDPISGHTALYWYRQSLGQGLEFLIYFQGNSAPDKSGLPSDRFSAERTGGSVSTLTIQRTQQEDSAVYLCASSLRPVSTGGQTHFGNGTRLTVT.

The chain couples TRBV18 to TRBJ1-1, with a tentative D call TRBD1 (5 bases). Deletions cut 1 base from V and 0 bases from J, with 12 bases between. Germline CDR1 KGHSH, CDR2 LQKENI. This CDR3 has 16 residues. The CDR3 sequence is CASSPRQGLMNTEAFF. The CDR3 DNA is TGTGCCAGCTCACCACGGCAGGGCCTGATGAACACTGAAGCTTTCTTT. The whole variable domain, filled in from reference TRBV18 and TRBJ1-1, reads NAGVMQNPRHLVRRRGQEARLRCSPMKGHSHVYWYRQLPEEGLKFMVYLQKENIIDESGMPKERFSAEFPKEGPSILRIQQVVRGDSAAYFCASSPRQGLMNTEAFFGQGTRLTVV.

This chain links TRBV5-1 with TRBJ2-1, with TRBD1 matching over 9 bases. The V and J ends lost 7 bases and 0 bases, in that order; junction bases with no gene match: 14. CDR3 length equals 18 residues. Germline V gene lookup returns CDR1 SGHRS and CDR2 YFSETQ. The CDR3 loop is CASEKTGGSPSSYNEQFF. As DNA, the CDR3 is TGCGCCAGCGAAAAGACAGGGGGTTCTCCGAGCTCCTACAATGAGCAGTTCTTC. The full variable domain, rest sourced from reference TRBV5-1 and TRBJ2-1, is KAGVTQTPRYLIKTRGQQVTLSCSPISGHRSVSWYQQTPGQGLQFLFEYFSETQRNKGNFPGRFSGRQFSNSRSEMNVSTLELGDSALYLCASEKTGGSPSSYNEQFFGPGTRLTVL.

In this sample, this clone turned up once. This sequence joins TRBV7-2 and TRBJ2-1; 11 nucleotides line up with TRBD2. After removal of 0 bases from V and 5 bases from J, the junction contained 3 bases not matched to a gene. The CDR3 is 16 amino acids. Germline V gene lookup returns CDR1 SGHTA and CDR2 FQGNSA. The CDR3 DNA follows: TGTGCCAGCAGCTTAGCCGGGACTAGCGGTGACAATGAGCAGTTCTTC. Translation gives CASSLAGTSGDNEQFF.

The genes are TRBV7-3 and TRBJ2-2, with 11 bases matching TRBD2. V trimming: 0 bases; J trimming: 3 bases; junction bases outside the gene matches: 9. CDR1 SGHTA and CDR2 FQGTGA come from the germline V gene. The CDR3 extends over 19 amino acids. DNA for the CDR3: TGTGCCAGCAGCTTAACGACAACGTTAGCGGGAGGGGACACCGGGGAGCTGTTTTTT. Its translation is CASSLTTTLAGGDTGELFF.

This clone occurred a few times. V usage is TRBV28 and J usage is TRBJ1-2; 8 nucleotides agree with TRBD1. Germline V CDR1 and CDR2: MDHEN, SYDVKM. The CDR3 consists of 13 residues. The V and J ends lost 10 bases and 8 bases, in that order; junction bases with no gene match: 12. CDR3 coding DNA: TGTGCCACTCAACCCGACAGGGGTGGCGGCTACACCTTC. The encoded protein is CATQPDRGGGYTF.

CDR3 protein: CASSSTGQGSTEAFF. CDR3 coding DNA: TGTGCCAGCAGTTCAACCGGACAGGGGAGCACTGAAGCTTTCTTT. The chain combines TRBV28 with TRBJ1-1; 9 bases line up with TRBD1. This CDR3 spans 15 amino acids. Germline V gene lookup returns CDR1 MDHEN and CDR2 SYDVKM. Unmatched junction bases numbered 7, after V lost 4 bases and J lost 4 bases.

The chain combines TRBV6-6 with TRBJ1-2, with unresolved D. The germline V gene encodes CDR1 MNHNY and CDR2 SVGAGI (reference sequence). The length of the CDR3 is 14 residues. With 5 bases removed from V and 5 bases from J, the gap between germline ends came to 15 bases. The CDR3 DNA sequence: TGTGCCAGCAGTATAGCACGGTTACGGTATGGCTACACCTTC. Its translation is CASSIARLRYGYTF.

This chain uses TRBV2 with TRBJ2-3; D is possibly TRBD2 (6 bases). Trimming left V 8 bases short and J 3 bases short, with 12 bases between. The CDR3 totals 13 residues. CDR1 and CDR2 (germline): SNHLY, FYNNEI. This CDR3 is CASPGAGTDTQYF. The CDR3 bases are TGTGCCAGCCCTGGCGCGGGGACAGATACGCAGTATTTT.

The V gene is TRBV28, the J gene TRBJ2-7, with 9 bases aligning to TRBD2. The V gene's germline CDR1 is MDHEN and CDR2 SYDVKM. The CDR3 has 14 amino acids. V dropped 7 bases and J dropped 2; count of bases not matched to a gene: 6. The CDR3 DNA reads TGTGCCAGCATGGGGCTAGCGGGACCCTACGAGCAGTACTTC. This translates into CASMGLAGPYEQYF.

The V gene is TRBV4-2, the J gene TRBJ2-5; D is perhaps TRBD2 (5 bases). This CDR3 region has 15 residues. Trimming pared 1 base from V and 1 base from J, leaving 10 bases between. Germline loops: CDR1 LGHNA, CDR2 YNFKEQ. Here the CDR3 DNA reads TGTGCCAGCAGCCAAGTGGTCGGGGTCCAAGAGACCCAGTACTTC. This encodes CASSQVVGVQETQYF.

This clone showed up just a few times. This chain links TRBV28 with TRBJ2-3, with D maybe TRBD2 (6 bases). CDR3 length equals 15 residues. Trimming pared 6 bases from V and 3 bases from J, leaving 16 bases between. Germline CDR1 is MDHEN and CDR2 is SYDVKM. The CDR3 DNA is TGTGCCAGCAGCTCGCCTGGGGGGAAGACAGATACGCAGTATTTT. Its translation is CASSSPGGKTDTQYF.

This clone was seen just once. This chain joins TRBV6-6 and TRBJ2-5, with 9 bases aligning to TRBD2. The end of the DNA aligns better with TRBJ2-7, so the J call may be wrong. CDR3 length equals 13 residues. Germline assignment: CDR1 MNHNY and CDR2 SVGAGI (reference sequence). CDR3 region: CASSRTSAYEQYF. CDR3 coding DNA: TGTGCCAGCAGCCGGACTAGCGCCTACGAGCAGTACTTC.

This clone has a handful of counts. The gene calls are TRBV21-1 and TRBJ2-3; the table's D gene call, TRBD2, was not cross checked with the DNA. TRBV21-1 is reported as a pseudogene. This CDR3 spans 15 amino acids. DNA of the CDR3: TGTGCCAGCAGCAAAGCGGGAGTTAGCACAGATACGCAGTATTTT. It encodes CASSKAGVSTDTQYF.

V and J are TRBV7-9 and TRBJ2-7; D is possibly TRBD1 (5 bases). V was cut by 4 bases and J by 2 bases, with 15 bases left in between. Germline V gives CDR1 SEHNR, CDR2 FQNEAQ (reference sequence). The CDR3 runs to 15 residues. CDR3 in DNA: TGTGCCAGCAGCTCGTTCGGCAGGGTAGCCTACGAGCAGTACTTC. This translates into CASSSFGRVAYEQYF.

This chain connects TRBV11-2 to TRBJ2-5, with 10 bases fitting TRBD2. The J call could be wrong; TRBJ2-7 is a better fit for the DNA end. The CDR3 has 17 residues. Germline-derived CDR1 and CDR2 are SGHAT and FQNNGV. CDR3 nucleotide sequence: TGTGCCAGCAGCTTAGATAGCGGACTAGCGGAGAACTACGAGCAGTACTTC. Translated: CASSLDSGLAENYEQYF.

This sequence joins TRBV6-1 and TRBJ1-2; a possible D gene is TRBD1 (5 bases). The CDR3 sequence is 15 residues long. The V gene lost 1 base and the J gene lost 4 bases, with 13 bases spanning the gap. CDR1 is MNHNS, CDR2 SASEGT, per germline. CDR3 in DNA: TGTGCCAGCAGTGAAGGGGGGGGTCTTGGCTATGGCTACACCTTC. This encodes CASSEGGGLGYGYTF.

The chain combines TRBV7-9 with TRBJ2-2; D gene ambiguous. Germline V gene data show CDR1 as SEHNR and CDR2 as FQNEAQ (reference sequence). Trimming left V 5 bases short and J 2 bases short, with 3 bases between. This CDR3 region has 12 residues. The CDR3 spells CASSINTGELFF. Written as DNA, the CDR3 is TGTGCCAGCAGCATAAACACCGGGGAGCTGTTTTTT.